These 32 T cell receptor beta chains originate from one sample sequenced in a study of regulatory T cells in long-lasting Graves disease. TCR beta libraries were built with iRepertoire HTBI primers and Arm-PCR of CDR3 regions. TCRdb re-called the multiplex PCR reads through MiXCR, storing one row per CDR3 protein. The repertoire includes roughly 450,000 distinct CDR3 sequences, about 25% of them detected once, and around 26% sits in the top ten. Time point reported: persistent/refractory GD, antithyroid drugs over 5 years with positive TRAb. TCR sequences were obtained from RNA taken from PBMCs. The specimen comprised peripheral blood mononuclear cells (PBMCs), sampled when the disease was refractory, from a patient treated with antithyroid drugs. These receptors were taken from a female donor with Graves disease.

A word on this clonotype: A read error is possible here, since a much larger clone lies one base away. This chain uses TRBV2 with TRBJ2-3, with TRBD2 identical over 8 bases. With V trimmed by 6 bases and J by 8 bases, 31 bases remained unmatched. The germline gives CDR1 SNHLY, CDR2 FYNNEI. The CDR3 spans 21 residues. The CDR3 DNA reads as TGTGCCAGCAGCCACGAGAAGGGAGATTTAGCGGGACCCATTTTTCGCGGTACGCAGTATTTT. Protein product: CASSHEKGDLAGPIFRGTQYF.

This rearrangement joins TRBV29-1 to TRBJ1-1; tentative D call: TRBD1 (5 bases). Germline V lookup: CDR1 SQVTM, CDR2 ANQGSEA. Trimming stripped 4 bases from V and 1 base from J, with 13 bases between. The CDR3 is made up of 14 amino acids. The CDR3 nucleotides are TGCAGCGTTGCGGGTACGGGGGAGAACACTGAAGCTTTCTTT. Residues: CSVAGTGENTEAFF.

Details on this clonotype: This sequence may be a read error, since a much larger clone differs from it by one base. This chain links TRBV20-1 with TRBJ2-5; D remains unclear. This CDR3 spans 12 amino acids. Germline V gene sequence: CDR1 DFQATT, CDR2 SNEGSKA (reference sequence). Trimming took off 4 bases at V and 1 base at J, with 7 bases between the two ends. The CDR3 bases are TGCAGTGCTATATCCCCCCAAGAGACCCAGTACTTC. Translation: CSAISPQETQYF.

This clonotype has only a few counts. The DNA for the CDR3 is TGCAGTGCCCTCCCCCTGTCCCGGGGTGAAAAACTGTTTTTT. It is translated as CSALPLSRGEKLFF. The chain employs TRBV20-1 and TRBJ1-4; no reliable D call. In germline, CDR1 is DFQATT, CDR2 SNEGSKA (reference sequence). The V end was cut by 6 bases, the J end by 7 bases, with 18 bases between. This CDR3 contains 14 residues.

The rearrangement joins TRBV10-3 to TRBJ2-5; a possible D gene is TRBD2 (6 bases). Germline values: CDR1 ENHRY, CDR2 SYGVKD. Trimming took 8 bases from V and 5 from J, leaving 9 bases between them. This CDR3 contains 11 residues. CDR3 loop: CAIAGGETQYF. CDR3 bases: TGTGCCATCGCCGGAGGGGAGACCCAGTACTTC.

This chain connects TRBV5-1 to TRBJ1-1, with 8 bases lining up with TRBD1. There are 16 residues in the CDR3. The trim removed 3 bases at V and 1 base at J, leaving 8 bases unmatched. Germline V gene sequence: CDR1 SGHRS, CDR2 YFSETQ. The CDR3 reads CASSSGQEVGNTEAFF. CDR3 bases: TGCGCCAGCAGCTCGGGACAGGAGGTGGGGAACACTGAAGCTTTCTTT.

The table lists this clonotype with a few counts. The genes are TRBV19 and TRBJ1-1; 7 nucleotides match TRBD1. The CDR3 covers 18 residues. Germline values: CDR1 LNHDA, CDR2 SQIVND (reference sequence). The junction had 18 bases not matched to a gene; V was cut back by 3 bases and J by 5 bases. The CDR3 region is CASSMAGTGVGMRTEAFF. The CDR3 DNA reads as TGTGCCAGTAGTATGGCCGGCACAGGGGTCGGTATGAGGACTGAAGCTTTCTTT.

Ten or more counts support this clonotype. This sequence joins TRBV2 and TRBJ2-7; TRBD1 might be the D (6 bases). Germline V gives CDR1 SNHLY, CDR2 FYNNEI. CDR3 length: 14 residues. Trimming removed 6 bases from V and 2 bases from J, with 14 bases in between. The CDR3 DNA sequence: TGTGCCAGCAGCAGGACAGTGATGGCCTACGAGCAGTACTTC. Its translation: CASSRTVMAYEQYF.

The V and J genes are TRBV7-2 and TRBJ2-2; TRBD1 might be the D (5 bases). Trimming pared 1 base from V and 13 bases from J, leaving 22 bases between. In germline, CDR1 is SGHTA, CDR2 FQGNSA. The CDR3 runs to 16 residues. CDR3 amino acids: CASSLGARGNTERLFF. CDR3 nucleotide sequence: TGTGCCAGCAGCTTAGGGGCAAGGGGAAACACCGAGAGGCTGTTTTTT.

This clonotype was seen a handful of times. V is TRBV19 and J is TRBJ1-1, with 8 bases lining up with TRBD1. The V gene's germline CDR1 is LNHDA and CDR2 SQIVND (reference sequence). The length of the CDR3 is 16 residues. Losses at the gene ends were 3 bases for V and 3 bases for J; bases not matched to a gene: 9. The DNA of the CDR3 is TGTGCCAGTAGTATTCCAGGGGGCCGGTTGGACACTGAAGCTTTCTTT. Amino acid sequence: CASSIPGGRLDTEAFF.

This clonotype was detected only a few times. A much larger clone differs by one base, so this may be a read error. The chain joins TRBV12-3 or TRBV12-4 to TRBJ2-5; D not certain. This CDR3 has 13 residues. The CDR3 DNA sequence: TGTGCCTGCAGTCCGCAAGGGCCAGGGACCCAGTACTTC. This translates into CACSPQGPGTQYF.

The V and J genes are TRBV19 and TRBJ2-7; D is uncertain. The CDR3 extends over 15 amino acids. Per germline, CDR1 LNHDA and CDR2 SQIVND (reference sequence). V dropped 5 bases and J dropped 7 bases, with 21 bases sitting between them. The CDR3 protein is CASSVRLPTLGEQYF. In DNA form, the CDR3 reads TGTGCCAGTAGTGTGAGACTTCCGACTCTAGGGGAGCAGTACTTC.

This clonotype was seen a handful of times. The V call is TRBV3-1, the J call TRBJ1-1; TRBD1 is a possible D gene (5 bases). The V gene lost 0 bases and the J gene lost 2 bases, with 13 bases spanning the gap. Germline V gives CDR1 LGHDT, CDR2 YNNKEL (reference sequence). The CDR3 totals 16 residues. CDR3 coding DNA: TGTGCCAGCAGCCAAGAACCGAGCGGGGGAAACACTGAAGCTTTCTTT. Translated, it gives CASSQEPSGGNTEAFF.

The chain uses TRBV20-1 and TRBJ1-1, with 8 positions matching TRBD1. J was trimmed by 1 base and V by 0 bases; bases with no gene match: 1. The CDR3 runs to 14 residues. Germline CDR1 DFQATT, CDR2 SNEGSKA (reference sequence). CDR3 sequence: CSARDGTGNTEAFF. CDR3 in DNA: TGCAGTGCTAGAGATGGGACAGGGAACACTGAAGCTTTCTTT.

The V call is TRBV3-1, the J call TRBJ1-6; 10 nucleotides match TRBD1. Germline V gives CDR1 LGHDT, CDR2 YNNKEL (reference sequence). V trimming: 4 bases; J trimming: 8 bases; junction bases outside the gene matches: 5. The CDR3 is made up of 15 amino acids. CDR3 DNA sequence: TGTGCCAGCAGCCTAAGACAGGGGGCGGATTCACCCCTCCACTTT. This codes for CASSLRQGADSPLHF.

DNA of the CDR3: TGTGCCATCAGTGACCGACAGTTGGACGAGCAGTACTTC. This sequence encodes CAISDRQLDEQYF. J is TRBJ2-7 and V is TRBV10-3; D might be TRBD1 (5 bases). The germline V gene encodes CDR1 ENHRY and CDR2 SYGVKD. The CDR3 is made up of 13 amino acids. Trimming took 3 bases from V and 5 from J, leaving 11 bases between them.

This clonotype has just a few counts. DNA for the CDR3: TGTGCCAGCAGCCAGGCCCCTGGGGGCAATCGGAATCAGCCCCAGCATTTT. Translating gives CASSQAPGGNRNQPQHF. The chain is built from TRBV3-1 and TRBJ1-5; TRBD1 is a possible D gene (6 bases). The V gene lost 3 bases and the J gene lost 4 bases, with 19 bases spanning the gap. The CDR3 runs 17 residues. Germline CDR1 is LGHDT and CDR2 is YNNKEL (reference sequence).

This chain joins TRBV3-1 and TRBJ2-7; 7 nucleotides line up with TRBD1. The CDR3 consists of 15 residues. CDR1 LGHDT and CDR2 YNNKEL come from the germline V gene (reference sequence). V lost 1 base to trimming and J lost 2 bases; unmatched junction nucleotides: 5. The CDR3 spells CASSQVAGTAYEQYF. CDR3 bases: TGTGCCAGCAGCCAAGTTGCCGGGACAGCCTACGAGCAGTACTTC.

The J gene is TRBJ1-2, the V gene TRBV10-3, with 9 bases aligning to TRBD1. With 10 bases clipped from V and 2 bases from J, the junction kept 5 bases outside the gene matches. CDR1 and CDR2 (germline): ENHRY, SYGVKD. The CDR3 contains 13 residues. The CDR3 DNA follows: TGTGCCACCATGGGGACAGGGAACTATGGCTACACCTTC. Its translation is CATMGTGNYGYTF.

The V call is TRBV18, the J call TRBJ2-1; TRBD2 aligns across 8 bases. The CDR3 totals 15 residues. Germline V CDR1 and CDR2: KGHSH, LQKENI. J lost 6 bases, V lost 6 bases, and 10 bases had no gene match. CDR3 loop: CASSPTGGPPNEQFF. In DNA, the CDR3 is TGTGCCAGCTCGCCCACGGGAGGGCCTCCCAATGAGCAGTTCTTC.

A few counts support this clonotype. This rearrangement joins TRBV12-3 or TRBV12-4 to TRBJ1-6; 12 bases map to TRBD1. The V segment lost 6 bases and the J segment 5 bases; nucleotides outside the gene matches: 5. This CDR3 spans 16 amino acids. CDR3 loop: CASSRGTGGHNSPLHF. The CDR3 DNA reads TGTGCCAGCAGCCGCGGGACAGGGGGCCATAATTCACCCCTCCACTTT.

This clonotype appeared many times. The chain employs TRBV2 and TRBJ1-2; TRBD1 is a possible D gene (5 bases). CDR1 is SNHLY and CDR2 is FYNNEI in the germline V gene. V lost 3 bases, J lost 1 base, and 9 bases lay in between. CDR3 length: 14 amino acids. Written as DNA, the CDR3 is TGTGCCAGCAGTGACACAGGTGTTAACTATGGCTACACCTTC. This translates into CASSDTGVNYGYTF.

The genes are TRBV18 and TRBJ2-7, with D perhaps being TRBD1 or TRBD2 (5 bases each). The CDR3 is 14 residues long. Per germline, CDR1 KGHSH and CDR2 LQKENI. The ends were cut back, 3 bases at V and 5 bases at J, with 14 bases in the middle. DNA for the CDR3: TGTGCCAGCTCACCTGGTCGGGGCACAGACGAGCAGTACTTC. The encoded protein is CASSPGRGTDEQYF.

This clonotype was observed a few times. This chain connects TRBV7-9 to TRBJ1-2, with 8 positions matching TRBD1. J lost 4 bases, V lost 5 bases, and 9 bases had no gene match. This CDR3 comprises 15 residues. The germline CDR1 and CDR2 sequences are SEHNR and FQNEAQ (reference sequence). The CDR3 sequence is CASSAGGQGPYGYTF. The CDR3 DNA is TGTGCCAGCAGCGCAGGGGGCCAGGGCCCCTATGGCTACACCTTC.

This clonotype was counted at least ten times. The rearrangement links TRBV28 to TRBJ2-2; 12 bases match TRBD1. CDR1 and CDR2 (germline): MDHEN, SYDVKM. The CDR3 has 15 amino acids. V shed 8 bases and J 4 bases; nucleotides not matched to a gene: 5. The CDR3 is CASRGQGAGTGELFF. The CDR3 DNA sequence: TGTGCCAGCCGGGGACAGGGGGCTGGCACCGGGGAGCTGTTTTTT.

This clonotype was observed many times. Germline and junction disagree at one end, which may indicate a read error. CDR3 in amino acids: CASSRSGQAIYGHTF. The CDR3 DNA reads as TGTGCCAGCAGCCGATCTGGACAGGCGATCTATGGCCACACCTTC. J is TRBJ1-2 and V is TRBV12-3 or TRBV12-4; 7 bases line up with TRBD1. This CDR3 comprises 15 residues.

About this clonotype itself: A much larger clone differs from this one at a single base, so this may be a read error. The V gene is TRBV25-1, the J gene TRBJ1-5, with no clear D. V lost 3 bases to trimming and J lost 3 bases, with 6 bases between them. The CDR3 sequence is 13 residues long. The V gene's germline CDR1 is MGHDK and CDR2 SYGVNS. The CDR3 spells CASSDSHNQPQHF. The CDR3 DNA reads as TGTGCCAGCAGTGACAGTCACAATCAGCCCCAGCATTTT.

This clonotype was detected many times. V is TRBV28 and J is TRBJ2-2; tentative D call: TRBD1 (5 bases). Looked up from germline, CDR1 is MDHEN and CDR2 is SYDVKM. Trimming stripped 5 bases from V and 0 bases from J, with 10 bases between. This CDR3 has 15 residues. CDR3 in DNA: TGTGCCAGCAGTCACAGACAGACGAACACCGGGGAGCTGTTTTTT. It encodes CASSHRQTNTGELFF.

The CDR3 bases are TGTGCCAGCAGAAGAGTCGGCCAGGGTAGGGATACGCAGTATTTT. Translating it yields CASRRVGQGRDTQYF. The chain employs TRBV2 and TRBJ2-3; a weak D match, TRBD1 (5 bases). Germline loops: CDR1 SNHLY, CDR2 FYNNEI. The CDR3 has 15 amino acids. Trimming removed 6 bases from V and 6 bases from J, with 19 bases in between. Using reference TRBV2 and TRBJ2-3 for the parts outside the CDR3, the full variable domain is EPEVTQTPSHQVTQMGQEVILRCVPISNHLYFYWYRQILGQKVEFLVSFYNNEISEKSEIFDDQFSVERPDGSNFTLKIRSTKLEDSAMYFCASRRVGQGRDTQYFGPGTRLTVL.

At least ten counts were recorded for this clonotype. The gene calls are TRBV29-1 and TRBJ2-7; 10 bases line up with TRBD1. The J segment lost 6 bases and the V segment lost 7 bases, leaving 6 bases of the junction unmatched. This CDR3 comprises 12 residues. CDR1 is SQVTM and CDR2 is ANQGSEA in the germline V gene. The chain's CDR3 is CSGRQGAGEQYF. The CDR3 nucleotides read TGCAGCGGAAGACAGGGGGCTGGCGAGCAGTACTTC.

A remark on this clonotype: A much bigger clone sits one base away, suggesting this may be a read error. The rearrangement uses TRBV6-2 or TRBV6-3 and TRBJ1-2; D is uncertain. Germline assignment: CDR1 MNHEY and CDR2 SVGEGT. V lost 4 bases to trimming and J lost 2 bases, with 5 bases between them. This CDR3 spans 12 amino acids. CDR3 region: CASSLVNYGYTF. In DNA, the CDR3 is TGTGCCAGCAGTTTAGTGAACTATGGCTACACCTTC.

This clonotype was seen a few times. V and J are TRBV27 and TRBJ1-1; D not resolved. Per the germline V gene, CDR1 is MNHEY and CDR2 is SMNVEV (reference sequence). The CDR3 loop spans 13 amino acids. Trimming stripped 2 bases from V and 5 bases from J, with 9 bases between. The CDR3 spells CASSLVVKTEAFF. CDR3 in DNA: TGTGCCAGCAGTTTAGTGGTCAAAACTGAAGCTTTCTTT.